Listed here are 20 T cell receptor beta chains from one sample, sequenced in a study of blood T cell repertoires in COVID-19. Profiling relied on immunoSEQ multiplex PCR, and the TCRdb table lists in-frame clones only, not all of them. The sample carries approximately 110,000 clones, around 83% recorded once. Sequenced material: peripheral blood. The receptors derive from a woman aged 80 or over with COVID-19, enrolled during active disease.

The V gene is TRBV2, the J gene TRBJ2-2; 7 positions agree with TRBD1. The V segment lost 7 bases and the J segment 3 bases; nucleotides outside the gene matches: 5. Germline V gives CDR1 SNHLY, CDR2 FYNNEI. The CDR3 length is 14 residues. This CDR3 is CASKRDSYTGELFF. DNA of the CDR3: TGTGCCAGCAAAAGGGACAGTTACACCGGGGAGCTGTTTTTT.

The chain uses TRBV18 and TRBJ2-7, with 11 bases aligning to TRBD1. CDR1 KGHSH and CDR2 LQKENI come from the germline V gene. With 3 bases clipped from V and 2 bases from J, the junction kept 3 bases outside the gene matches. The CDR3 contains 15 residues. CDR3 sequence (DNA): TGTGCCAGCTCACCTGGACAGGGGGCCGCCTACGAGCAGTACTTC. This encodes CASSPGQGAAYEQYF.

The chain links TRBV29-1 to TRBJ2-1; 12 nucleotides agree with TRBD2. V trimming: 7 bases; J trimming: 9 bases; junction bases outside the gene matches: 22. The CDR3 is made up of 18 amino acids. The germline V gene has CDR1 SQVTM and CDR2 ANQGSEA. This CDR3 is CSAETSGSIPRALGEQFF. The CDR3 region has the DNA TGCAGCGCAGAGACTAGCGGGAGCATACCCCGAGCTCTTGGTGAGCAGTTCTTC.

The chain recombines TRBV5-1 with TRBJ1-5; the D gene is possibly TRBD1 (6 bases). Germline loops: CDR1 SGHRS, CDR2 YFSETQ. V dropped 4 bases and J dropped 7 bases, with 18 bases sitting between them. This CDR3 spans 15 amino acids. CDR3 region: CASSVSAGVGQPQHF. CDR3 sequence (DNA): TGCGCCAGCAGCGTCTCTGCAGGGGTCGGACAGCCCCAGCATTTT.

The chain is built from TRBV28 and TRBJ1-1, with 7 bases fitting TRBD1. Trimming cost V 6 bases and J 4 bases; bases outside gene matches: 11. Germline values: CDR1 MDHEN, CDR2 SYDVKM. The CDR3 contains 15 residues. CDR3 protein: CASRPNRGWGTEAFF. CDR3 sequence (DNA): TGTGCCAGCAGACCTAACAGGGGTTGGGGCACTGAAGCTTTCTTT.

The V and J genes are TRBV6-5 and TRBJ2-1, with 9 positions matching TRBD1. Looked up from germline, CDR1 is MNHEY and CDR2 is SVGAGI. Trimming took 4 bases from V and 6 from J; bases not matched to a gene: 7. The CDR3 contains 15 residues. The CDR3 bases are TGTGCCAGCAGTTCCCGGGACAGGGACGGCAATGAGCAGTTCTTC. Protein sequence: CASSSRDRDGNEQFF.

The rearrangement links TRBV7-3 to TRBJ2-2; TRBD1 agrees at 7 bases. After removal of 3 bases from V and 1 base from J, the junction contained 5 bases not matched to a gene. CDR3 length: 16 residues. Germline-derived CDR1 and CDR2 are SGHTA and FQGTGA. CDR3 amino acids: CASSLMTGRNTGELFF. The CDR3 bases are TGTGCCAGCAGCTTGATGACAGGGAGGAACACCGGGGAGCTGTTTTTT.

This chain uses TRBV12-3 or TRBV12-4 with TRBJ2-7; a possible D gene is TRBD2 (6 bases). Trimming cost V 5 bases and J 5 bases, with 10 bases left between them. The CDR3 spans 12 residues. The CDR3 region is CASSPRGDEQYF. The CDR3 region has the DNA TGTGCCAGCAGTCCCCGCGGGGACGAGCAGTACTTC.

The chain has TRBV21-1 and TRBJ1-2. TRBV21-1 is listed as a pseudogene. The CDR3 has 14 residues. CDR3 sequence: CASIPSSAFWGYTF. For the CDR3, the DNA is TGTGCCAGCATCCCGTCGAGCGCCTTCTGGGGCTACACCTTC.

CDR3 residues: CASSMAQGVYQPQHF. For the CDR3, the DNA is TGTGCCAGTAGTATGGCGCAGGGGGTTTATCAGCCCCAGCATTTT. This chain uses TRBV19 with TRBJ1-5, with TRBD1 identical over 7 bases. CDR3 length: 15 residues. CDR1 is LNHDA and CDR2 is SQIVND in the germline V gene (reference sequence). Germline trimming cut 3 bases from V and 5 bases from J; bases unmatched to any gene: 7. The entire variable domain, with the rest obtained from reference TRBV19 and TRBJ1-5, is as follows: DGGITQSPKYLFRKEGQNVTLSCEQNLNHDAMYWYRQDPGQGLRLIYYSQIVNDFQKGDIAEGYSVSREKKESFPLTVTSAQKNPTAFYLCASSMAQGVYQPQHFGDGTRLSIL.

This clone was picked up one time. The chain couples TRBV5-1 to TRBJ2-1; no definite D call. The V end was cut by 0 bases, the J end by 8 bases, with 9 bases between. Germline V CDR1 and CDR2: SGHRS, YFSETQ. This CDR3 is built from 13 residues. In nucleotides, the CDR3 is TGCGCCAGCAGCTTGGCCGTTTTTGATGAGCAGTTCTTC. This encodes CASSLAVFDEQFF.

This clone was counted once. The sample carries other DNA sequences with the same CDR3. The chain carries TRBV18 and TRBJ2-7; weak D call: TRBD2 (6 bases). The germline V and J ends were trimmed by 1 base and 5 bases, with 6 bases remaining between them. This CDR3 spans 12 amino acids. The germline V gene has CDR1 KGHSH and CDR2 LQKENI. This CDR3 reads CASSPRGDEQYF. As DNA, the CDR3 is TGTGCCAGCTCACCACGGGGGGACGAGCAGTACTTC.

Only one count was recorded for this clone. The chain combines TRBV19 with TRBJ1-5, with 7 bases identical to TRBD1. The V gene end was trimmed by 0 bases and the J gene end by 6 bases; junction bases not matched to a gene: 11. Germline lookup yields CDR1 LNHDA and CDR2 SQIVND (reference sequence). This CDR3 has 17 residues. The CDR3 here is CASSIDRRTGVTQPQHF. The CDR3 DNA is TGTGCCAGTAGTATAGACCGCCGCACAGGGGTTACTCAGCCCCAGCATTTT.

The chain is built from TRBV6-5 and TRBJ1-1; no clear D. The V and J ends lost 7 bases and 3 bases respectively, with 9 bases between them. Germline CDR1 MNHEY, CDR2 SVGAGI. This CDR3 has 12 amino acids. CDR3 loop: CASTQADTEAFF. The DNA for the CDR3 is TGTGCCAGCACCCAAGCGGACACTGAAGCTTTCTTT.

Remarks on this clone: The sample contains more than one DNA sequence encoding this CDR3. The V call is TRBV25-1, the J call TRBJ1-2; TRBD1 matches at 8 bases. The CDR3 contains 13 residues. V shed 4 bases and J 4 bases; nucleotides not matched to a gene: 2. Germline CDR1 and CDR2: MGHDK and SYGVNS. DNA of the CDR3: TGTGCCAGCAGTGCAGGGGGCGTCTATGGCTACACCTTC. Amino acid sequence: CASSAGGVYGYTF.

This sequence joins TRBV19 and TRBJ2-3; 8 positions match TRBD2. Trimming removed 8 bases from V and 1 base from J; junction bases left unmatched: 11. The CDR3 is 16 amino acids. CDR1 is LNHDA and CDR2 is SQIVND in the germline V gene (reference sequence). The CDR3 coding sequence is TGTGCCAGTGAACCTAGCGGGCTTGAGGGCACAGATACGCAGTATTTT. It encodes CASEPSGLEGTDTQYF. Based on the CDR3 plus reference TRBV19 and TRBJ2-3, the full variable domain is DGGITQSPKYLFRKEGQNVTLSCEQNLNHDAMYWYRQDPGQGLRLIYYSQIVNDFQKGDIAEGYSVSREKKESFPLTVTSAQKNPTAFYLCASEPSGLEGTDTQYFGPGTRLTVL.

This clone is a singleton in its sample. The chain carries TRBV18 and TRBJ2-7; 9 bases fit TRBD1. The CDR3 has 15 residues. Germline V gives CDR1 KGHSH, CDR2 LQKENI. With V trimmed by 3 bases and J by 2 bases, 5 bases remained unmatched. The CDR3 here is CASSPPGQGAYEQYF. The CDR3 DNA sequence: TGTGCCAGCTCACCGCCGGGACAGGGCGCCTACGAGCAGTACTTC.

The chain carries TRBV6-2 or TRBV6-3 and TRBJ2-5; 8 positions match TRBD1. CDR1 is MNHEY and CDR2 is SVGEGT in the germline V gene. J lost 4 bases, V lost 1 base, and 2 bases had no gene match. The CDR3 consists of 14 residues. In nucleotides, the CDR3 is TGTGCCAGCAGTTACTGGGACAGGACAGAGACCCAGTACTTC. The encoded protein is CASSYWDRTETQYF.

This chain links TRBV2 with TRBJ2-1, with D perhaps matching TRBD2 (6 bases). Germline lookup yields CDR1 SNHLY and CDR2 FYNNEI. V was clipped by 8 bases and J by 8 bases, with 13 bases between them. CDR3 length equals 12 residues. The CDR3 region is CASGSRRDEQFF. CDR3 in DNA: TGTGCCAGCGGAAGTAGGAGGGATGAGCAGTTCTTC.

This chain connects TRBV11-2 to TRBJ1-2; D not resolved. Germline lookup yields CDR1 SGHAT and CDR2 FQNNGV. The CDR3 contains 13 residues. Trimming pared 1 base from V and 5 bases from J, leaving 8 bases between. CDR3 coding DNA: TGTGCCAGCAGCTTAGGTACACAATATGGCTACACCTTC. Protein sequence: CASSLGTQYGYTF.